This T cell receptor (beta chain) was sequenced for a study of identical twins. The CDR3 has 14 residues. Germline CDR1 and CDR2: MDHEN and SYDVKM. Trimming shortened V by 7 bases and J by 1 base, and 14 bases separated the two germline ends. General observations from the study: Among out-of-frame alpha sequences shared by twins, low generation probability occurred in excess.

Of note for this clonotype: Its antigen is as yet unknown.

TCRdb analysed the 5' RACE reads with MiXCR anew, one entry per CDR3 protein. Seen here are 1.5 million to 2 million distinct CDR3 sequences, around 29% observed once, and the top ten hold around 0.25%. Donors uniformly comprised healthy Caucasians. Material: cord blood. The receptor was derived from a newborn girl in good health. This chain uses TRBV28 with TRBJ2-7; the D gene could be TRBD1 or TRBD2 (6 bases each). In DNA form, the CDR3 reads TGTGCCAGCACCCTGGGGGGCGGTTCCTACGAGCAGTACTTC. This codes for CASTLGGGSYEQYF.